The 11 T cell receptor beta chains reported below all come from one sample, sequenced in a study of early stage breast cancer tumors. Sequencing was performed with immunoSEQ multiplex PCR; in TCRdb, only in-frame clones are kept and a portion is missing. The profile shows some 15,000 clones, around three quarters of them singletons. Sequencing input: normal breast tissue next to the tumor. The receptors were gathered from a person aged 45-65 years with breast cancer.

This chain links TRBV5-4 with TRBJ1-2, with 7 bases identical to TRBD1. The CDR3 consists of 15 residues. The V segment lost 4 bases and the J segment 3 bases; nucleotides outside the gene matches: 9. The germline gives CDR1 SGHNT, CDR2 YYREEE (reference sequence). CDR3 nucleotide sequence: TGTGCCAGCAGCCCCTCGACAGGGTTTGACTATGGCTACACCTTC. This gives the protein CASSPSTGFDYGYTF.

V is TRBV19 and J is TRBJ2-5; 11 bases align to TRBD2. The V and J ends lost 4 bases and 5 bases, in that order; junction bases with no gene match: 6. Germline V CDR1 and CDR2: LNHDA, SQIVND (reference sequence). The CDR3 length is 15 residues. The CDR3 region has the DNA TGTGCCAGTAGTACCACTAGCGGGAGTTTGGAGACCCAGTACTTC. As protein: CASSTTSGSLETQYF.

V gene TRBV27 combines with J gene TRBJ2-3, with D unresolved. The V and J ends lost 2 bases and 1 base respectively, with 7 bases between them. Germline loops: CDR1 MNHEY, CDR2 SMNVEV (reference sequence). This CDR3 spans 14 amino acids. The CDR3 DNA follows: TGTGCCAGCAGTTTAGAGTTGGGCACAGATACGCAGTATTTT. Encoded protein: CASSLELGTDTQYF.

The chain is built from TRBV28 and TRBJ1-2, with D tentatively TRBD1 (6 bases). The germline gives CDR1 MDHEN, CDR2 SYDVKM. The CDR3 loop spans 14 amino acids. Trimming removed 1 base at V and 4 bases at J, with 10 bases between. The CDR3 loop reads CASSLSRTVYGYTF. The CDR3 coding sequence is TGTGCCAGCAGTTTATCCCGGACAGTCTATGGCTACACCTTC.

CDR3 nucleotides: TGTGCCAGCAGCTTAAAGCGCTACACAGATACGCAGTATTTT. It encodes CASSLKRYTDTQYF. This chain uses TRBV5-5 with TRBJ2-3; D gene unclear. V was pared by 2 bases and J by 2 bases, with 9 bases between. The CDR3 runs to 14 residues. CDR1 SGHKS and CDR2 YYEKEE come from the germline V gene (reference sequence).

This chain uses TRBV7-8 with TRBJ2-2; 7 bases map to TRBD2. The germline gives CDR1 SGHVS, CDR2 FQNEAQ. The V segment lost 3 bases and the J segment 0 bases; nucleotides outside the gene matches: 4. The CDR3 is 16 residues long. The DNA for the CDR3 is TGTGCCAGCAGCTTCGAGGCGGGAGCGAACACCGGGGAGCTGTTTTTT. Protein sequence: CASSFEAGANTGELFF.

The V gene is TRBV5-6, the J gene TRBJ2-2; D gene ambiguous. Germline values: CDR1 SGHDT, CDR2 YYEEEE. V lost 0 bases to trimming and J lost 9 bases, with 9 bases between them. The CDR3 covers 13 residues. Here the CDR3 DNA reads TGTGCCAGCAGCTTGGATAGAAACAGGGAGCTGTTTTTT. It translates to CASSLDRNRELFF. The full variable domain, rest sourced from reference TRBV5-6 and TRBJ2-2, is DAGVTQSPTHLIKTRGQQVTLRCSPKSGHDTVSWYQQALGQGPQFIFQYYEEEERQRGNFPDRFSGHQFPNYSSELNVNALLLGDSALYLCASSLDRNRELFFGEGSRLTVL.

This clone is medium-sized in the sample. This chain links TRBV2 with TRBJ1-1, with D possibly being TRBD1 (6 bases). V dropped 10 bases and J dropped 0 bases, with 12 bases sitting between them. CDR1 and CDR2 (germline): SNHLY, FYNNEI. The length of the CDR3 is 13 residues. The DNA of the CDR3 is TGTGCCAACACGACAGGCCTGAACACTGAAGCTTTCTTT. It yields the protein CANTTGLNTEAFF.

This clone was seen only once. The J gene is TRBJ2-3, the V gene TRBV19, with 10 nucleotides matching TRBD2. The CDR3 sequence is 15 residues long. CDR1 and CDR2 from the germline V gene are LNHDA and SQIVND (reference sequence). The junction had 2 bases not matched to a gene; V was cut back by 4 bases and J by 1 base. Here the CDR3 reads CASSNLAGGTDTQYF. The DNA for the CDR3 is TGTGCCAGTAGTAACCTAGCGGGGGGCACAGATACGCAGTATTTT.

The rearrangement links TRBV5-1 to TRBJ1-2; D is undetermined. Trimming took 0 bases from V and 8 from J, leaving 8 bases between them. CDR1 and CDR2 (germline): SGHRS, YFSETQ. This CDR3 is built from 12 residues. The chain's CDR3 is CASSLGGEGYTF. The CDR3 region has the DNA TGCGCCAGCAGCTTGGGTGGGGAAGGCTACACCTTC.

This chain connects TRBV19 to TRBJ1-5; TRBD1 matches 9 bases. This CDR3 comprises 13 residues. Germline lookup yields CDR1 LNHDA and CDR2 SQIVND (reference sequence). V lost 6 bases to trimming and J lost 5 bases; unmatched junction nucleotides: 2. CDR3 region: CASRDRGDQPQHF. CDR3 nucleotide sequence: TGTGCCAGTAGAGACAGGGGGGATCAGCCCCAGCATTTT.